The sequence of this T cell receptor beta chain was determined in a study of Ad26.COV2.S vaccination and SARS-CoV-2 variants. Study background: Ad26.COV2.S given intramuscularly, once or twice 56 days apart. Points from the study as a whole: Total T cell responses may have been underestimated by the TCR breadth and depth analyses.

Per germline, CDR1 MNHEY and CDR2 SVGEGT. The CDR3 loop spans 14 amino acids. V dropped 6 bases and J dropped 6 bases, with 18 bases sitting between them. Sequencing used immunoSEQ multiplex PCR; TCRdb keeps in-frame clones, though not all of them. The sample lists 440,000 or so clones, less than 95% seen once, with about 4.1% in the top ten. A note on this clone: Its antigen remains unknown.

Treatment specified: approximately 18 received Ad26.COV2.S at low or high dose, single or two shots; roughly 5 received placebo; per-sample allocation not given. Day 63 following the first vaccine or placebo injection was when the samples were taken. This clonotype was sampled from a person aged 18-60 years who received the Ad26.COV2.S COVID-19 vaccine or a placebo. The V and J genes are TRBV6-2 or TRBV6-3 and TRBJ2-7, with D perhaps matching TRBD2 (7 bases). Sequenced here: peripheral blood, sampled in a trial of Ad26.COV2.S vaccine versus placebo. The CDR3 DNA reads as TGTGCCAGCAGCCTGACGGGGGGCTACGGCGAGCAGTACTTC. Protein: CASSLTGGYGEQYF.